One T cell receptor beta chain is described in this entry. Its specificity is unknown. This sample was taken from a study of beta chain features in type 1 diabetes. Study-wide points: Within each of all four CD4+ subsets, Type 1 diabetes patients had TCRB CDR3s that were moderately but significantly shorter.

Each of the CD4+ naive, central memory, regulatory and stem cell-like memory populations was sorted via CD45RO/CCR7/CD25/CD127/CD95/CD27. The whole isolated RNA underwent reverse transcription, so sequencing captured expressed TCRB transcripts. Libraries were prepared by immunoSEQ multiplex PCR; TCRdb keeps only in-frame clonotypes and omits some of them. This sample has 400,000 or so clones, with roughly 9.8% found just once. CDR1 is KGHSH, CDR2 LQKENI, per germline. V dropped 6 bases and J dropped 4 bases, with 19 bases sitting between them. The CDR3 is made up of 17 amino acids. Sequences were obtained from central memory CD4+ T cells from blood. This TCR was recovered from a man aged 25 to 40 with type 1 diabetes. The rearrangement joins TRBV18 to TRBJ2-6; D call uncertain. The CDR3 region is CASSRSEVARGANVLTF. CDR3 coding DNA: TGTGCCAGCTCTCGGAGTGAGGTAGCCCGAGGGGCCAACGTCCTGACTTTC.